One T cell receptor (beta chain) is described in this entry. V shed 3 bases and J shed 0 bases, with 11 bases lying between them. This CDR3 has 16 residues. Per the germline V gene, CDR1 is SGHDN and CDR2 is FVKESK. The data belong to a study of blood T cell repertoires in COVID-19. Using immunoSEQ multiplex PCR, the repertoire was profiled, and TCRdb retains in-frame clones only, with some absent. In the table there are 150,000 or so clones, roughly four fifths of which are singletons. The chain couples TRBV14 to TRBJ1-4, with D uncertain. The sample was PBMCs or T cells enriched from blood (not recorded which). The origin of this receptor is a man in his forties or fifties who had recovered from COVID-19. The CDR3 DNA reads TGTGCCAGCAGCCATACCGCCACTGCAACTAATGAAAAACTGTTTTTT. Amino acid sequence: CASSHTATATNEKLFF.